The next 29 T cell receptor beta chains were all read from a single sample in a study of control samples from healthy donors and cancer patients. TCRdb's copy holds only in-frame clones and misses some; the assay was immunoSEQ multiplex PCR. The sample has over 150,000 clones; approximately 93% are singletons. The specimen sequenced was blood. Receptor source: a man in his forties in good health.

The chain joins TRBV11-2 to TRBJ2-1, with unresolved D. Germline V CDR1 and CDR2: SGHAT, FQNNGV. Deletions cut 1 base from V and 6 bases from J, with 1 base between. CDR3 length equals 11 residues. The CDR3 DNA reads TGTGCCAGCAGCTTAGTCAATGAGCAGTTCTTC. Amino acid sequence: CASSLVNEQFF.

J is TRBJ2-5 and V is TRBV7-9; TRBD1 matches 10 bases. The CDR3 is 15 amino acids. Trimming took 1 base from V and 4 from J; bases not matched to a gene: 3. The germline CDR1 and CDR2 sequences are SEHNR and FQNEAQ (reference sequence). The CDR3 here is CASSLGGQGRETQYF. The CDR3 DNA reads TGTGCCAGCAGCTTAGGGGGACAGGGGAGAGAGACCCAGTACTTC.

The V and J genes are TRBV27 and TRBJ1-1, with unresolved D. V was shortened by 0 bases and J by 4 bases, with 6 bases between the two germline ends. CDR3 length equals 13 residues. The germline V gene has CDR1 MNHEY and CDR2 SMNVEV (reference sequence). CDR3 DNA: TGTGCCAGCAGTTTATCCCTTAGCACTGAAGCTTTCTTT. Its translation: CASSLSLSTEAFF.

This chain uses TRBV27 with TRBJ2-7; D remains ambiguous. Germline V gene sequence: CDR1 MNHEY, CDR2 SMNVEV (reference sequence). CDR3 size: 13 residues. Trimming took off 4 bases at V and 0 bases at J, with 7 bases between the two ends. The CDR3 DNA sequence: TGTGCCAGCAGTTCTGGCTCCTCCTACGAGCAGTACTTC. It specifies CASSSGSSYEQYF.

The gene calls are TRBV5-5 and TRBJ1-5; possibly TRBD1 for D (6 bases). CDR3 size: 15 residues. V gave up 0 bases and J gave up 3 bases, with 10 bases separating them. From germline, CDR1 is SGHKS and CDR2 YYEKEE (reference sequence). CDR3 sequence reads: CASSLAGQNNQPQHF. In DNA, the CDR3 is TGTGCCAGCAGCTTGGCCGGACAGAACAATCAGCCCCAGCATTTT.

CDR3 sequence: CASSPNPLSGEMGEQYF. For the CDR3, the DNA is TGTGCCAGCAGCCCAAACCCTCTAAGCGGGGAGATGGGGGAGCAGTACTTC. V usage is TRBV9 and J usage is TRBJ2-7; 7 bases line up with TRBD2. There are 17 residues in the CDR3. The V and J ends lost 4 bases and 7 bases, in that order; junction bases with no gene match: 20. Germline CDR1 SGDLS, CDR2 YYNGEE.

The chain links TRBV9 to TRBJ2-2; D not certain. This CDR3 spans 16 amino acids. V shed 0 bases and J shed 2 bases, with 11 bases lying between them. Per the germline V gene, CDR1 is SGDLS and CDR2 is YYNGEE. CDR3 nucleotide sequence: TGTGCCAGCAGCGTAGAAGCTGGGAAAAACACCGGGGAGCTGTTTTTT. Protein product: CASSVEAGKNTGELFF.

V and J are TRBV2 and TRBJ2-7, with D perhaps being TRBD1 or TRBD2 (6 bases each). The length of the CDR3 is 13 residues. V lost 8 bases, J lost 2 bases, and 13 bases lay in between. CDR1 is SNHLY and CDR2 is FYNNEI in the germline V gene. In DNA, the CDR3 is TGTGCCAGCCTGGAGGGGGGCCCCTACGAGCAGTACTTC. Encoded protein: CASLEGGPYEQYF. The complete variable domain, with remaining parts taken from reference TRBV2 and TRBJ2-7, reads EPEVTQTPSHQVTQMGQEVILRCVPISNHLYFYWYRQILGQKVEFLVSFYNNEISEKSEIFDDQFSVERPDGSNFTLKIRSTKLEDSAMYFCASLEGGPYEQYFGPGTRLTVT.

This chain connects TRBV2 to TRBJ2-3; the D call may be TRBD1 or TRBD2 (6 bases each). CDR3 size: 15 residues. Trimming removed 1 base from V and 3 bases from J, with 11 bases in between. In germline, CDR1 is SNHLY, CDR2 FYNNEI. CDR3 sequence reads: CASSEGGARTDTQYF. The CDR3 DNA sequence: TGTGCCAGCAGTGAAGGGGGGGCTAGGACAGATACGCAGTATTTT.

This chain links TRBV28 with TRBJ2-3, with D possibly TRBD2 on 5 matching bases. Germline values: CDR1 MDHEN, CDR2 SYDVKM. CDR3 length: 16 residues. Trimming stripped 1 base from V and 7 bases from J, with 18 bases between. CDR3: CASSLLRAIEGNTQYF. CDR3 nucleotide sequence: TGTGCCAGCAGTTTATTGAGGGCTATAGAAGGCAATACGCAGTATTTT. Supplemented by reference TRBV28 and TRBJ2-3, the full variable domain reads DVKVTQSSRYLVKRTGEKVFLECVQDMDHENMFWYRQDPGLGLRLIYFSYDVKMKEKGDIPEGYSVSREKKERFSLILESASTNQTSMYLCASSLLRAIEGNTQYFGPGTRLTVL.

The chain carries TRBV5-4 and TRBJ2-2, with 7 bases matching TRBD1. The V gene's germline CDR1 is SGHNT and CDR2 YYREEE (reference sequence). The CDR3 contains 15 residues. The V segment lost 0 bases and the J segment 5 bases; nucleotides outside the gene matches: 4. CDR3 in DNA: TGTGCCAGCAGCTTGGGTCAGGGGGAGACCGGGGAGCTGTTTTTT. Residues: CASSLGQGETGELFF.

This sequence joins TRBV28 and TRBJ2-3; D gene uncertain. Trimming pared 3 bases from V and 8 bases from J, leaving 9 bases between. CDR3 length: 12 amino acids. Germline V gene lookup returns CDR1 MDHEN and CDR2 SYDVKM. This chain's CDR3 is CASSLAPGTQYF. CDR3 bases: TGTGCCAGCAGTTTGGCCCCAGGTACGCAGTATTTT.

V gene TRBV5-1 combines with J gene TRBJ2-7; D is possibly TRBD2 (6 bases). V was shortened by 0 bases and J by 0 bases, with 10 bases between the two germline ends. Germline lookup yields CDR1 SGHRS and CDR2 YFSETQ. CDR3 size: 15 residues. DNA of the CDR3: TGCGCCAGCAGCTTGGCCCGGGGGAGCTCCTACGAGCAGTACTTC. Translation gives CASSLARGSSYEQYF.

This rearrangement joins TRBV19 to TRBJ2-7; D is perhaps TRBD1 (6 bases). This CDR3 region has 13 residues. Germline V gene lookup returns CDR1 LNHDA and CDR2 SQIVND (reference sequence). The germline V and J ends were trimmed by 5 bases and 1 base, with 9 bases remaining between them. The CDR3 DNA reads TGTGCCAGTAGTTCGGGACAATCCTACGAGCAGTACTTC. It is translated as CASSSGQSYEQYF.

The CDR3, as DNA: TGTGCCAGCCTTCACGTTGTACAGGGGACCTATGGCTACACCTTC. Amino acid sequence: CASLHVVQGTYGYTF. The chain recombines TRBV6-5 with TRBJ1-2, with 7 nucleotides matching TRBD1. CDR3 length: 15 amino acids. Germline-derived CDR1 and CDR2 are MNHEY and SVGAGI. V trimming: 8 bases; J trimming: 4 bases; junction bases outside the gene matches: 13.

The gene calls are TRBV27 and TRBJ1-1; D is undetermined. This CDR3 has 13 residues. With 3 bases removed from V and 4 bases from J, the gap between germline ends came to 9 bases. CDR1 is MNHEY and CDR2 is SMNVEV in the germline V gene (reference sequence). CDR3 sequence reads: CASSFGEGTEAFF. For the CDR3, the DNA is TGTGCCAGCAGTTTTGGGGAGGGCACTGAAGCTTTCTTT.

The chain couples TRBV6-1 to TRBJ1-6; possibly TRBD1 for D (6 bases). Trimming shortened V by 1 base and J by 8 bases, and 15 bases separated the two germline ends. The CDR3 extends over 16 amino acids. Germline V gives CDR1 MNHNS, CDR2 SASEGT. The CDR3 protein is CASSEVRWTDDSPLHF. The DNA of the CDR3 is TGTGCCAGCAGTGAAGTTCGATGGACAGATGATTCACCCCTCCACTTT.

The chain employs TRBV6-2 or TRBV6-3 and TRBJ1-4, with 8 nucleotides matching TRBD1. The J segment lost 7 bases and the V segment lost 6 bases, leaving 7 bases of the junction unmatched. The CDR3 loop spans 14 amino acids. The germline V gene has CDR1 MNHEY and CDR2 SVGEGT. For the CDR3, the DNA is TGTGCCAGCAGCCGAGGACAGGGAGGTGAAAAACTGTTTTTT. The encoded protein is CASSRGQGGEKLFF.

V usage is TRBV5-1 and J usage is TRBJ1-2; tentative D call: TRBD1 (5 bases). V gave up 2 bases and J gave up 0 bases, with 29 bases separating them. This CDR3 region has 21 residues. Germline V gene data show CDR1 as SGHRS and CDR2 as YFSETQ. The CDR3 loop reads CASSLIGGGSLVFPANYGYTF. DNA of the CDR3: TGCGCCAGCAGCTTAATTGGTGGGGGGTCTCTTGTCTTTCCAGCTAACTATGGCTACACCTTC.

The chain carries TRBV29-1 and TRBJ2-1; possible D gene TRBD2, 6 bases. The CDR3 runs to 15 residues. Germline V gives CDR1 SQVTM, CDR2 ANQGSEA. V was pared by 5 bases and J by 3 bases, with 17 bases between. The CDR3 here is CSVWVGDSNYNEQFF. The CDR3 DNA follows: TGCAGCGTTTGGGTGGGGGACTCAAACTACAATGAGCAGTTCTTC.

The rearrangement uses TRBV6-2 or TRBV6-3 and TRBJ1-5; 10 bases map to TRBD1. Germline assignment: CDR1 MNHEY and CDR2 SVGEGT. The CDR3 has 15 residues. The J segment lost 1 base and the V segment lost 6 bases, leaving 3 bases of the junction unmatched. The DNA of the CDR3 is TGTGCCAGCAGCACGACAGGGGGCAGCAATCAGCCCCAGCATTTT. The encoded protein is CASSTTGGSNQPQHF.

The chain carries TRBV28 and TRBJ1-4, with TRBD1 as a possible D gene (5 bases). CDR1 MDHEN and CDR2 SYDVKM come from the germline V gene. Trimming took 5 bases from V and 5 from J, leaving 15 bases between them. The CDR3 totals 15 residues. Here the CDR3 reads CASSGIQDQNEKLFF. CDR3 sequence (DNA): TGTGCCAGCAGTGGGATACAGGACCAAAATGAAAAACTGTTTTTT.

V and J are TRBV10-2 and TRBJ1-1; D gene uncertain. Trimming stripped 4 bases from V and 4 bases from J, with 7 bases between. This CDR3 is 12 amino acids long. Germline values: CDR1 WSHSY, CDR2 SAAADI. CDR3 bases: TGCGCCAGCAGTGCCGCGATCACTGAAGCTTTCTTT. Protein: CASSAAITEAFF.

The chain carries TRBV19 and TRBJ2-7, with TRBD1 matching 9 bases. V gave up 9 bases and J gave up 4 bases; unmatched junction bases: 7. The CDR3 runs to 13 residues. CDR1 is LNHDA and CDR2 is SQIVND in the germline V gene (reference sequence). CDR3 nucleotides: TGTGCCAGCCGGGACAGGGATGTATACGAGCAGTACTTC. Translated, it gives CASRDRDVYEQYF.

The chain has TRBV6-2 or TRBV6-3 and TRBJ1-6, with a possible D match to TRBD1 (5 bases). The CDR3 loop spans 15 amino acids. Trimming removed 6 bases from V and 4 bases from J, with 13 bases in between. Germline CDR1 is MNHEY and CDR2 is SVGEGT. The CDR3 sequence is CASSPGGLYNSPLHF. CDR3 DNA: TGTGCCAGCAGCCCTGGGGGTCTTTATAATTCACCCCTCCACTTT.

Only a few counts were recorded for this clone. The gene calls are TRBV9 and TRBJ1-5; D may be TRBD1 (6 bases). V gave up 5 bases and J gave up 0 bases, with 12 bases separating them. CDR1 and CDR2 (germline): SGDLS, YYNGEE. The CDR3 is made up of 15 amino acids. The CDR3 is CASSPQGSSNQPQHF. The CDR3 DNA reads as TGTGCCAGCAGTCCACAGGGCTCTAGCAATCAGCCCCAGCATTTT.

This sequence joins TRBV28 and TRBJ1-5; D is possibly TRBD1 (5 bases). The CDR3 has 17 residues. Trimming left V 2 bases short and J 4 bases short, with 18 bases between. Germline assignment: CDR1 MDHEN and CDR2 SYDVKM. The CDR3 DNA follows: TGTGCCAGCAGTTTACCCCGACTCAGACAGTTTAATCAGCCCCAGCATTTT. Translated, it gives CASSLPRLRQFNQPQHF.

The count of this clone is one. One junction end disagrees with the germline gene, perhaps due to a read error. The V gene is TRBV13, the J gene TRBJ1-5; no reliable D call. Germline CDR1 reads PRHDT; CDR2 reads FYEKMQ (reference sequence). The CDR3 is 14 amino acids. This chain's CDR3 is CASSIGRSNQPQHF. As DNA, the CDR3 is TGTGCCAGCAGCATAGGACGTAGCAATCAGCCCCAGCATTTT.

CDR3 amino acids: CASSVTSGGPNEQFF. In DNA form, the CDR3 reads TGTGCCAGCAGCGTGACTAGCGGGGGGCCCAATGAGCAGTTCTTC. The V and J genes are TRBV9 and TRBJ2-1; 13 bases map to TRBD2. This CDR3 comprises 15 residues. CDR1 is SGDLS and CDR2 is YYNGEE in the germline V gene. Trimming took 2 bases from V and 6 from J; bases not matched to a gene: 2.